This T cell receptor (beta chain) was identified in a study of lymphopenia after photon versus proton radiotherapy (dated by TCRdb to the late 2010s). For context, the study as a whole: The immunological effects of photon versus proton radiation therapy were compared in patients with gastrointestinal tumors who developed high-grade lymphopenia. The cohort included some 20 patients with gastrointestinal tumors who developed lymphopenia after receiving either photon or proton therapy. The goal of the study was to describe how the two radiation modalities differ in their effects on the immune system. Overall study results and their limits: During treatment, patients who received photon therapy lost naive T cells and TCR diversity and gained effector/memory populations, whereas patients who received proton therapy remained relatively stable. Once the lymphocyte count had reached its nadir, the repertoires of photon-treated patients showed oligoclonal expansion, particularly of CD8+ Temra cells, and this expansion drove the decline in diversity. The authors looked at the survival association only in patients who died, and they framed better survival with proton therapy as a possibility rather than a demonstrated result. Among patients across the cohort who died, overall survival time showed an inverse correlation with a larger post-nadir drop in TCR diversity.

The CDR3 runs 13 residues from the cysteine to the phenylalanine. The only DNA kept is the CDR3, 39 bases in frame from the first base. Cut back by 6 bases and 8 bases, the V and J ends lie 16 bases apart. Libraries were constructed by the immunoSEQ multiplex PCR assay. T cell repertoires were profiled by deep sequencing of rearranged TCR beta loci, alongside multiparametric flow cytometry. TCRdb holds this immuneACCESS table with in-frame rearrangements only. Some clones are missing; in checked studies, unresolved V genes explain under half, and the rest has no known cause. This sample has around 28,000 clones in its table, and 65% to 85% of those were observed once. The ten largest clones take up 31% of the sample. Worth noting for this clone: The specificity of this receptor is unknown. Per-nucleotide qualities are absent, and no much larger clonotype sits a single base away.

The chain links TRBV23-1 with TRBJ1-2; the D segment could be TRBD1, given 6 matching bases. TRBV23-1 is an ORF; its function is uncertain. The sample was peripheral blood, taken from a patient treated with photon-based radiotherapy. The TCR was taken from a middle-aged man with gastric cancer. The CDR3 has the sequence CASRGQSMGGYTF. The DNA sequence is given as TGCGCCAGCAGAGGACAGTCAATGGGGGGCTACACCTTC.